One T cell receptor (beta chain) is described in this entry. Measured with immunoSEQ multiplex PCR; TCRdb has only the in-frame clones, and not every one. The sample lists about 14,000 clones, about four fifths occurring once. These data originate in a study of early stage breast cancer tumors. Study details: Around 10-fold was the mean read coverage per sample.

This normal breast sample came from a site roughly 2-4.5 cm away from the tumor. Sequences were obtained from normal breast tissue next to the tumor. The source is a person between 50 and 60 years old with breast cancer.

The CDR3 sequence: CAWSGGNKDLKTEAFF. CDR3 nucleotides: TGTGCCTGGAGCGGAGGAAACAAAGACCTCAAAACTGAAGCTTTCTTT. The V call is TRBV30, the J call TRBJ1-1; D ambiguous. The CDR3 covers 16 residues. Germline V gene sequence: CDR1 GTSNPN, CDR2 SVGIG (reference sequence). V was cut by 3 bases and J by 5 bases, with 22 bases left in between.